This TCR beta chain emerged from a study of T-cell reconstitution after alpha-beta-depleted transplantation in children. V lost 6 bases and J 5 bases, leaving 17 bases between the germline ends. Germline CDR1 reads DFQATT; CDR2 reads SNEGSKA (reference sequence). The CDR3 is 13 amino acids. Notes on this clonotype: The target antigen is unknown.

Using unique molecular identifiers, the investigators prepared the TCRbeta library. TCRdb analysed the PCR reads with MiXCR anew, one entry per CDR3 protein. The sample lists some 450,000 distinct CDR3 sequences, approximately 42% occurring once. General study results and limits: Reportedly, roughly two months post-transplant, alpha-beta T cells arose from several hundred expanded graft clones.

Here the sequenced sample was PBMCs, taken before TCRalphabeta/CD19-depleted stem cell transplant. V and J are TRBV20-1 and TRBJ2-7; D may match TRBD1 or TRBD2 (5 bases each). This receptor was identified in a girl under 10 years old with aplastic anemia, due to receive a stem cell transplant. CDR3 sequence reads: CSAAPRRDHEQYF. The CDR3 region has the DNA TGCAGTGCCGCCCCCCGCAGGGACCACGAGCAGTACTTC.